Listed below are T cell receptor beta chains from one sample, sequenced in a study of T cells after yellow fever vaccination. TCRdb called the 5' RACE reads again in MiXCR, with one record for every CDR3 protein. Of about 26,000 distinct CDR3 sequences in the sample, 4.5% were seen once. The material was PBMCs, either bulk or a sorted T-cell subset (CD4+, CD8+, memory, or dextramer-sorted; not recorded which), obtained on the day of the yellow fever booster vaccination. The receptors here all came from a man aged 18 to 29 who received the YFV17D yellow fever vaccine. Each CDR3 is given with its conserved first and last residue. The D gene is left open where the match is weak. A clone size is listed for some rows: how often the clone was seen (once, few, many), or a class if it is expanded.

d_gene,j_gene,abundance,v_gene,CDR3nt,CDR3aa
NA,TRBJ2-7,many,TRBV7-2,TGTGCCAGCAGCTTGCCCGGGACCCGGACCTACGAGCAGTACTTC,CASSLPGTRTYEQYF
TRBD1,TRBJ2-5,few,TRBV5-4,TGTGCCAGTAGCTTACAGGGGGCCGCGGAGACCCAGTACTTC,CASSLQGAAETQYF
TRBD1,TRBJ1-1,few,TRBV7-2,TGTGCCAGCAGAACACAGGGGGCGGTGGGCACTGAAGCTTTCTTT,CASRTQGAVGTEAFF
TRBD1,TRBJ2-5,many,TRBV20-1,TGCAGTGCTAGAGATCCCCGGGACAGATGGGAGACCCAGTACTTC,CSARDPRDRWETQYF
NA,TRBJ2-1,many,TRBV5-1,TGCGCCAGCAGCTTTGCGTCAGGGCTCAATGAGCAGTTCTTC,CASSFASGLNEQFF
TRBD1,TRBJ2-2,many,TRBV6-5,TGTGCCAGCAGGGGTACCGGGACAGGGCGTACCGGGGAGCTGTTTTTT,CASRGTGTGRTGELFF
NA,TRBJ2-6,few,TRBV9,TGTGCCAGCAGCCAGGACGTCTCTGGGGCCAACGTCCTGACTTTC,CASSQDVSGANVLTF
NA,TRBJ2-2,many,TRBV7-6,TGTGCCAGCAGCCCCCTTTCGGGGGCCCGGGAGCTGTTTTTT,CASSPLSGARELFF
TRBD1,TRBJ2-4,many,TRBV7-2,TGTGCCAGCAGCAACCCGACAGGGGGATTAAACATTCAGTACTTC,CASSNPTGGLNIQYF
TRBD2,TRBJ2-1,NA,TRBV28,TGTGCCAGCAGTTTAGTCGGGAGGACCGAGCAGTTCTTC,CASSLVGRTEQFF
NA,TRBJ2-2,NA,TRBV5-4,TGTGCCAGCAGCCACCGAGAGGGGGGAACCGGGGAGCTGTTTTTT,CASSHREGGTGELFF
NA,TRBJ2-2,many,TRBV18,TGTGCCAGCTCACCAGGGTACACCGGGGAGCTGTTTTTT,CASSPGYTGELFF
TRBD2,TRBJ2-3,many,TRBV7-3,TGTGCCAGCAGCTCCGCCGCGGGGGGGATCACAGATACGCAGTATTTT,CASSSAAGGITDTQYF
TRBD2,TRBJ2-5,medium-sized,TRBV5-1,TGCGCCAGCAGGACCGGACTAGCGGGCCAGACCCAGTACTTC,CASRTGLAGQTQYF
TRBD1,TRBJ2-4,many,TRBV7-9,TGTGCCAGCAGCCTGGGACAGAGCTCAGCCAAAAACATTCAGTACTTC,CASSLGQSSAKNIQYF
NA,TRBJ1-2,many,TRBV20-1,TGCAGTGCTTATACCCAGGGTAGCTACACCTTC,CSAYTQGSYTF
NA,TRBJ2-3,NA,TRBV24-1,TGTGCCACCAATGATTGGCGGGACAACACAGATACGCAGTATTTT,CATNDWRDNTDTQYF
NA,TRBJ2-4,medium-sized,TRBV7-2,TGTGCCAGCAGCTTAGCCGCAGGGGTGGACATTCAGTACTTC,CASSLAAGVDIQYF
TRBD1,TRBJ2-1,many,TRBV7-8,TGTGCCAGCAGGGCGGACAGGGGGCGACGAAATGAGCAGTTCTTC,CASRADRGRRNEQFF
NA,TRBJ1-6,few,TRBV18,TGTGCCAGCTCACCGTCGGACAGAGGATCCAGAGGGTCACCCCTCCACTTT,CASSPSDRGSRGSPLHF
NA,TRBJ2-3,many,TRBV20-1,TGCAGTGCTCCCCGGGATGGCACAGATACGCAGTATTTT,CSAPRDGTDTQYF
NA,TRBJ1-1,many,TRBV5-1,TGCGCCAGCAGCTTGGTTGGCGTGAACACTGAAGCTTTCTTT,CASSLVGVNTEAFF
NA,TRBJ2-3,many,TRBV7-2,TGTGCCAGCAGCTCTCCGAGCAGCACAGATACGCAGTATTTT,CASSSPSSTDTQYF
NA,TRBJ1-1,many,TRBV5-1,TGCGCCAGCAGCTTGGCCCGGGGGCAGGGTCGGGCTGAAGCTTTCTTT,CASSLARGQGRAEAFF
NA,TRBJ2-5,many,TRBV9,TGTGCCAGCAGCGTAGGAGCCGAGGCCCAGTACTTC,CASSVGAEAQYF
NA,TRBJ2-7,many,TRBV5-5,TGTGCCAGCAGCTTGGCCCACGCTTACGAGCAGTACTTC,CASSLAHAYEQYF
NA,TRBJ2-7,many,TRBV7-8,TGTGCCAGCAGCTTAGCGTCTACGTTATACGAGCAGTACTTC,CASSLASTLYEQYF
TRBD2,TRBJ2-2,many,TRBV10-3,TGTGCCATCAGTGCGACTAGCATGACCGGGGAGCTGTTTTTT,CAISATSMTGELFF
NA,TRBJ2-3,many,TRBV6-4,TGTGCCAGCAGGGCCGGGACTAGCACAGATACGCAGTATTTT,CASRAGTSTDTQYF
NA,TRBJ1-2,many,TRBV12-3/TRBV12-4,TGTGCCAGCAGCTCCATGCAGGGTGACGCCTATGGCTACACCTTC,CASSSMQGDAYGYTF
NA,TRBJ2-7,many,TRBV7-8,TGTGCCAGCACCTTAGGGGGTTCGTACGAGCAGTACTTC,CASTLGGSYEQYF
TRBD1,TRBJ2-7,NA,TRBV5-6,TGTGCCAGCAGCTTAGGGACAGTAAGGGAGCAGTACTTC,CASSLGTVREQYF
NA,TRBJ1-6,many,TRBV20-1,TGCAGTGTCCAGGGTTCTGCTTCTAATTCACCCCTCCACTTT,CSVQGSASNSPLHF
NA,TRBJ2-3,many,TRBV5-1,TGCGCCAGCAGCTTGTTGATAGAAGATACGCAGTATTTT,CASSLLIEDTQYF
NA,TRBJ2-6,many,TRBV24-1,TGTGCCACCAGTGATGGCAGGAATGGGGCCAACGTCCTGACTTTC,CATSDGRNGANVLTF
TRBD1,TRBJ2-2,many,TRBV6-4,TGTGCCAGCAGTGACTCATCAGGGGGCGCGAACACCGGGGAGCTGTTTTTT,CASSDSSGGANTGELFF
NA,TRBJ2-3,few,TRBV6-6,TGTGCCAGCAGTTACTGGGGTGGGGGTAGCACAGATACGCAGTATTTT,CASSYWGGGSTDTQYF
NA,TRBJ1-4,NA,TRBV7-9,TGTGCCAGCAGCTTAGCAATTGCAGGATATGAAAAACTGTTTTTT,CASSLAIAGYEKLFF
TRBD2,TRBJ2-1,many,TRBV4-3,TGCGCCAGCAGCCAAGATGGGCGGGGGGGCGTCTACAATGAGCAGTTCTTC,CASSQDGRGGVYNEQFF
TRBD1,TRBJ1-2,many,TRBV4-3,TGCGCCAGCAGCCAAGAGGCCGGGACAGGGCGCGGCTACACCTTC,CASSQEAGTGRGYTF
NA,TRBJ2-1,many,TRBV6-6,TGTGCCAGCAGTGGCCGCCGAAGGGGGTTAACCCTGGTGAACTACAATGAGCAGTTCTTC,CASSGRRRGLTLVNYNEQFF
TRBD1,TRBJ1-1,few,TRBV4-2,TGTGCCAGCAGCCAACCGACAGGGGCCATGAACACTGAAGCTTTCTTT,CASSQPTGAMNTEAFF
TRBD1,TRBJ1-2,many,TRBV7-2,TGTGCCAGCAGCTTCAGGACAGGGGTGCGTGGCTACACCTTC,CASSFRTGVRGYTF
NA,TRBJ1-1,many,TRBV12-3/TRBV12-4,TGTGCCAGCAGTTTAGAGGTTACAATGAACACTGAAGCTTTCTTT,CASSLEVTMNTEAFF
NA,TRBJ2-7,many,TRBV10-3,TGTGCCATCAGTGACACTAAGGGACGGATCGAGCAGTACTTC,CAISDTKGRIEQYF
TRBD2,TRBJ2-7,few,TRBV5-1,TGCGCCAGCACCATAGGACTAGCGGGGGACCTCTCCTACGAGCAGTACTTC,CASTIGLAGDLSYEQYF
NA,TRBJ2-3,few,TRBV7-3,TGTGCCAGCAGCTCGGCGGAGGGGGGTTATAGAGATACGCAGTATTTT,CASSSAEGGYRDTQYF
TRBD1,TRBJ2-5,many,TRBV20-1,TGCAGTGCTCGCAGGGGGAGCAATTGGGAGACCCAGTACTTC,CSARRGSNWETQYF